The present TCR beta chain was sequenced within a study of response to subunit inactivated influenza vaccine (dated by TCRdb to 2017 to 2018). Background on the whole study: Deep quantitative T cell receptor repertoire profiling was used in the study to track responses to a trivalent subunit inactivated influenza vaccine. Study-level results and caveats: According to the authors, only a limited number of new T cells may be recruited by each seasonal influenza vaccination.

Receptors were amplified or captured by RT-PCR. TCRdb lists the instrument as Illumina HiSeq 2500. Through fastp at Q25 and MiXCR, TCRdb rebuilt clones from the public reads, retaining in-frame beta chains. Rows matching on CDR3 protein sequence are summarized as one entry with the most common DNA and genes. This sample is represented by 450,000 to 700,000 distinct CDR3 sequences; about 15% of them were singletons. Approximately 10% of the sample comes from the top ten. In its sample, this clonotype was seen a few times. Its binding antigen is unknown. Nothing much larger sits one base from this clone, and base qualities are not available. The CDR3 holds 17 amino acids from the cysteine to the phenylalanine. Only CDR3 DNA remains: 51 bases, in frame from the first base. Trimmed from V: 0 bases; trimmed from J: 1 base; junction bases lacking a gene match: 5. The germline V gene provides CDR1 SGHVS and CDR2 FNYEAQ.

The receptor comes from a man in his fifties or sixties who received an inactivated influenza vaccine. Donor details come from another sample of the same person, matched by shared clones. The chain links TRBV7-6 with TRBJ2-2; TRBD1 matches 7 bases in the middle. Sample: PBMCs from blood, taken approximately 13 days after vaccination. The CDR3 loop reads CASSLARGGRNTGELFF. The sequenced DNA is TGTGCCAGCAGCTTAGCGAGAGGGGGCCGGAACACCGGGGAGCTGTTTTTT.